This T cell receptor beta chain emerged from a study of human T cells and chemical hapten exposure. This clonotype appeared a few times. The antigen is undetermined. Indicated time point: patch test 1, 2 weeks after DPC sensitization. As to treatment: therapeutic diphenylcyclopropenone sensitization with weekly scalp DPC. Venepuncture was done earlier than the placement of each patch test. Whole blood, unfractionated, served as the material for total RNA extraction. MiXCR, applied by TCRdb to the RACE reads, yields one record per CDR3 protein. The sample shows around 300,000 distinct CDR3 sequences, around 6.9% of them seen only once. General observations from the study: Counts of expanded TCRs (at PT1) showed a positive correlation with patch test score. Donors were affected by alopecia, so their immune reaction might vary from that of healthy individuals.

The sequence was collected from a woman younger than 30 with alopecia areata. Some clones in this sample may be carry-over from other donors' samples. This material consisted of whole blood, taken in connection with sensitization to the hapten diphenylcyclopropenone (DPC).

The CDR3: CASSQDRFTDTQYF. CDR3 nucleotide sequence: TGTGCCAGCAGCCAAGATAGATTCACAGATACGCAGTATTTT. The rearrangement joins TRBV4-2 to TRBJ2-3; D not resolved. The germline gives CDR1 LGHNA, CDR2 YNFKEQ. The CDR3 consists of 14 residues. Trimming stripped 0 bases from V and 2 bases from J, with 6 bases between.